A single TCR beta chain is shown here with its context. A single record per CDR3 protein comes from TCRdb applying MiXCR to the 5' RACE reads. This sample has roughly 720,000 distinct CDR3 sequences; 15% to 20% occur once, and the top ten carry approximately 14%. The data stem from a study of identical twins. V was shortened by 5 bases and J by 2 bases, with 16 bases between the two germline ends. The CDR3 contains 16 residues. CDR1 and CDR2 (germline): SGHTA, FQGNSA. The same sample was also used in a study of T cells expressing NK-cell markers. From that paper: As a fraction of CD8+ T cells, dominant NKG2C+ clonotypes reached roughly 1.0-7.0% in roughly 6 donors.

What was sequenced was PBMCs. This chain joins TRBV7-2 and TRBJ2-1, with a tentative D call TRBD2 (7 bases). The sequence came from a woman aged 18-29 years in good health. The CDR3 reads CASSTLGGPTYNEQFF. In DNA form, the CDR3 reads TGTGCCAGCAGCACCCTCGGGGGGCCAACCTACAATGAGCAGTTCTTC.